This TCR beta chain was identified in a study of blood T cell repertoires in COVID-19. The repertoire was sequenced with immunoSEQ multiplex PCR; TCRdb's copy has only in-frame clones and lacks some. The sample lists tens of thousands of clones; 70% to 90% were seen once. With 0 bases removed from V and 0 bases from J, the gap between germline ends came to 9 bases. CDR1 LGHNA and CDR2 YSLEER come from the germline V gene. This CDR3 contains 16 residues. The clonotype originates from a woman at least 80 years old with acute or convalescent COVID-19. Sequences were obtained from peripheral blood. The chain combines TRBV4-3 with TRBJ2-1, with D possibly being TRBD2 (5 bases). In DNA, the CDR3 is TGCGCCAGCAGCCAAGATCCCCGGGGCTCCTACAATGAGCAGTTCTTC. It translates to CASSQDPRGSYNEQFF.